This TCR beta chain emerged from a study of neoadjuvant nivolumab and ipilimumab in lung cancer. CDR1 and CDR2 (germline): SGHVS, FNYEAQ. CDR3 size: 14 residues. V dropped 1 base and J dropped 5 bases, with 12 bases sitting between them. Profiling relied on immunoSEQ multiplex PCR, and the TCRdb table lists in-frame clones only, not all of them. The sample gives approximately 30,000 clones, 80% to 85% of which show up once; approximately 8.4% is in the top ten. The chain recombines TRBV7-6 with TRBJ2-7; the D is unclear. This receptor was identified in an adult with non-small cell lung cancer. Sequenced here: tumor tissue, sampled after neoadjuvant nivolumab, alone or with ipilimumab, at or shortly before surgery. CDR3: CASSLVSRHHEQYF. The DNA of the CDR3 is TGTGCCAGCAGCTTAGTGTCTCGGCATCACGAGCAGTACTTC. Full variable domain (remainder filled in from reference TRBV7-6 and TRBJ2-7): GAGVSQSPRYKVTKRGQDVALRCDPISGHVSLYWYRQALGQGPEFLTYFNYEAQQDKSGLPNDRFSAERPEGSISTLTIQRTEQRDSAMYRCASSLVSRHHEQYFGPGTRLTVT.